Sequencing of this T cell receptor beta chain was carried out in a study of blood T cell repertoires in COVID-19. Per the germline V gene, CDR1 is MNHNY and CDR2 is SVGAGI (reference sequence). The J segment lost 8 bases and the V segment lost 8 bases, leaving 19 bases of the junction unmatched. CDR3 length equals 16 residues. Only in-frame clones appear in the TCRdb table, and some are missing; sequencing was by immunoSEQ multiplex PCR. The table shows over 55,000 clones, with roughly 83% occurring only once. The clonotype was recovered from a man aged 45-65 years with COVID-19, enrolled during active disease. Sequencing was done on a sample of peripheral blood. The chain links TRBV6-6 to TRBJ1-2, with 8 nucleotides matching TRBD1. The CDR3 DNA follows: TGTGCCAGCCTTTTCTCGGACAGGGCCGCATTTTTCGGCTACACCTTC. This gives the protein CASLFSDRAAFFGYTF.